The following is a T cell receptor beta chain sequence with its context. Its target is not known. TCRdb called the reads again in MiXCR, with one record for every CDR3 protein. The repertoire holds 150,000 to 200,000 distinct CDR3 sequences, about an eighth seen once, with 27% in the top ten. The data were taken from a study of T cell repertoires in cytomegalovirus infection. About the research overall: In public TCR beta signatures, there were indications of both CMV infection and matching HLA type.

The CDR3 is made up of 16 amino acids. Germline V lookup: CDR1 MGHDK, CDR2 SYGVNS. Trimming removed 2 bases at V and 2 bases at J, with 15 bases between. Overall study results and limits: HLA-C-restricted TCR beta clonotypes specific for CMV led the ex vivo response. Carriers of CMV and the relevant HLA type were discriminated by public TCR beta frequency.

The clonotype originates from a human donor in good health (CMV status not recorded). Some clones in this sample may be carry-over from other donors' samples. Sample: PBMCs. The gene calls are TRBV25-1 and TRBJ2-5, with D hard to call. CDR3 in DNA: TGTGCCAGCAGTGAACGCCGTAGGGCTATACAAGAGACCCAGTACTTC. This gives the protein CASSERRRAIQETQYF.